This T cell receptor (beta chain) was sequenced in a study of T cell repertoires in cytomegalovirus infection. Whole-study context: Through public TCR beta signatures, both CMV infection and matching HLA type were indicated.

Study results and limitations: Cumulative frequency of public TCR beta families picked out carriers of CMV plus the relevant HLA.

TCRdb re-analysed the reads in MiXCR, keeping a single row per CDR3 protein. This sample has hundreds of thousands of distinct CDR3 sequences, with about 33% found just once. This clonotype was seen a few times. Its target is unknown. This TCR was sampled from a human donor in good health (CMV status not recorded). Some clones in this sample may be carry-over from other donors' samples. This specimen consisted of cultured PBMCs, obtained from culture after CMV antigen stimulation.

This CDR3 reads CASSLKSRLANNEQFF. DNA for the CDR3: TGTGCCAGCAGCTTAAAGAGCCGACTAGCTAACAATGAGCAGTTCTTC. The V gene is TRBV7-9, the J gene TRBJ2-1; 7 bases align to TRBD2. CDR1 SEHNR and CDR2 FQNEAQ come from the germline V gene (reference sequence). Unmatched junction bases numbered 9, after V lost 2 bases and J lost 5 bases. The CDR3 has 16 amino acids. The variable domain in full, with the rest retrieved from reference TRBV7-9 and TRBJ2-1, is DTGVSQNPRHKITKRGQNVTFRCDPISEHNRLYWYRQTLGQGPEFLTYFQNEAQLEKSRLLSDRFSAERPKGSFSTLEIQRTEQGDSAMYLCASSLKSRLANNEQFFGPGTRLTVL.